A single sample gave rise to the 7 T cell receptor beta chains below, sequenced in a study of graft-versus-host responses after intestinal transplantation. Once graft tissue had been processed, intraepithelial and lamina propria lymphocytes were released. Repertoires were generated with immunoSEQ multiplex PCR, while TCRdb's copy carries only in-frame clones and drops some. This table has 15,000 or so clones, 70% to 85% appearing once. Material: ileum tissue, obtained 17 days after transplant. The receptors stem from a human patient who received an intestinal transplant, so some T cells may come from the graft donor.

The rearrangement links TRBV25-1 to TRBJ2-2; D gene ambiguous. V was cut by 4 bases and J by 4 bases, with 10 bases left in between. This CDR3 spans 14 amino acids. Germline V gene data show CDR1 as MGHDK and CDR2 as SYGVNS. The CDR3 here is CASSGPWGTGELFF. CDR3 bases: TGTGCCAGCAGTGGGCCCTGGGGCACCGGGGAGCTGTTTTTT. Full variable domain (outside the CDR3, taken from reference TRBV25-1 and TRBJ2-2): EADIYQTPRYLVIGTGKKITLECSQTMGHDKMYWYQQDPGMELHLIHYSYGVNSTEKGDLSSESTVSRIRTEHFPLTLESARPSHTSQYLCASSGPWGTGELFFGEGSRLTVL.

This clone was found a few times. V and J are TRBV28 and TRBJ1-1; 7 bases line up with TRBD1. Germline V gives CDR1 MDHEN, CDR2 SYDVKM. The CDR3 totals 14 residues. Trimming took 7 bases from V and 1 from J; bases not matched to a gene: 6. The CDR3 nucleotides are TGTGCCAGCAAGCCGGGACAGCAGAACACTGAAGCTTTCTTT. Translated, it gives CASKPGQQNTEAFF. The variable domain in full, with the rest retrieved from reference TRBV28 and TRBJ1-1, is DVKVTQSSRYLVKRTGEKVFLECVQDMDHENMFWYRQDPGLGLRLIYFSYDVKMKEKGDIPEGYSVSREKKERFSLILESASTNQTSMYLCASKPGQQNTEAFFGQGTRLTVV.

This clone was detected a few times. V usage is TRBV5-6 and J usage is TRBJ1-5; TRBD1 agrees at 9 bases. Germline lookup yields CDR1 SGHDT and CDR2 YYEEEE. There are 14 residues in the CDR3. V shed 2 bases and J 6 bases; nucleotides not matched to a gene: 3. The DNA of the CDR3 is TGTGCCAGCAGCTTTGGGACAGGGACTCAGCCCCAGCATTTT. Translated, it gives CASSFGTGTQPQHF.

The CDR3 sequence: CASSEFASGDLYRYEQYF. CDR3 in DNA: TGTGCCAGCAGTGAATTTGCTAGCGGAGATCTCTATCGCTACGAGCAGTACTTC. The chain uses TRBV2 and TRBJ2-7; 7 bases line up with TRBD2. The CDR3 extends over 18 amino acids. The V segment lost 2 bases and the J segment 3 bases; nucleotides outside the gene matches: 16. The germline gives CDR1 SNHLY, CDR2 FYNNEI.

The rearrangement links TRBV29-1 to TRBJ2-2, with TRBD2 matching 7 bases. The V gene end was trimmed by 6 bases and the J gene end by 4 bases; junction bases not matched to a gene: 5. Germline CDR1 and CDR2: SQVTM and ANQGSEA. This CDR3 region has 13 residues. CDR3 nucleotide sequence: TGCAGCGTGATGATAGCGGGCACCGGGGAGCTGTTTTTT. The encoded protein is CSVMIAGTGELFF.

The sample holds one count of this clone. The gene calls are TRBV21-1 and TRBJ2-3; whether TRBD1, the table's D call, matches the DNA was not checked. TRBV21-1 is shown as a pseudogene. CDR3 size: 12 residues. CDR3 sequence: CASSPGADTQYF. The CDR3 DNA follows: TGTGCCAGCAGTCCAGGGGCAGATACGCAGTATTTT.

The chain carries TRBV28 and TRBJ2-1; 11 bases line up with TRBD2. The CDR3 runs to 12 residues. Germline assignment: CDR1 MDHEN and CDR2 SYDVKM. The junction had 3 bases not matched to a gene; V was cut back by 10 bases and J by 7 bases. The CDR3 region has the DNA TGTGCCACGGCTAGCGGGAGGAATGAGCAGTTCTTC. As protein: CATASGRNEQFF.